A selection of T cell receptor beta chains follows, all from one sample in a study of shared clonotypes between healthy human individuals. Method: immunoSEQ multiplex PCR; TCRdb's copy keeps in-frame clones and lacks some. The table has around 1.5 million clones, 95% to 99% seen once. The sequencing input was naive CD4+ T cells sorted from blood. Source of these receptors: a man aged 30 to 39 in good health. CDR3s include the opening cysteine and the closing phenylalanine or tryptophan. D genes are given only for firm matches. Part of the rows lack a size; the others show once, few, many or a class for expanded clones.

V,D,size,J,DNA,CDR3
TRBV5-6,TRBD2,-,TRBJ2-2,TGTGCCAGCAGCTTAGGGAGGGTTGCCGGGGAGCTGTTTTTT,CASSLGRVAGELFF
TRBV7-2,-,-,TRBJ2-1,TGTGCCAGCAGCTTATTTTATCGCCTGAGCTCCTACAATGAGCAGTTCTTC,CASSLFYRLSSYNEQFF
TRBV6-1,-,-,TRBJ1-1,TGTGCCAGCAGTGATGGCAGGTGGACTGAAGCTTTCTTT,CASSDGRWTEAFF
TRBV27,TRBD1,-,TRBJ2-1,TGTGCCAGCAGTTTGGACAGACAGGGCTGGAATGAGCAGTTCTTC,CASSLDRQGWNEQFF
TRBV9,TRBD1,-,TRBJ2-1,TGTGCCAGCAGCGCCGCACCTACAGGGGGCGATGAGCAGTTCTTC,CASSAAPTGGDEQFF
TRBV20-1,-,-,TRBJ1-1,TGCAGTGCTAGAGATACGACTGAAGCTTTCTTT,CSARDTTEAFF
TRBV20-1,-,-,TRBJ2-1,TGCAGTGCAGCTCTAAGGGCTGAGCAGTTCTTC,CSAALRAEQFF
TRBV7-2,-,-,TRBJ2-1,TGTGCCAGCAGCTTAGCTCGGGGGGCTATACGGTTAGAGCAGTTCTTC,CASSLARGAIRLEQFF
TRBV5-8,-,once,TRBJ2-2,TGTGCCAGCAGCAGGACCCTCACCGGGGAGCTGTTTTTT,CASSRTLTGELFF
TRBV29-1,-,-,TRBJ1-1,TGCAGCGTCCCTTCAAGGGCTATGAACACTGAAGCTTTCTTT,CSVPSRAMNTEAFF
TRBV6-1,-,-,TRBJ1-5,TGTGCCAGCAGGCCAGGGGTTCAGCCCCAGCATTTT,CASRPGVQPQHF
TRBV27,TRBD2,-,TRBJ2-7,TGTGCCAGCAGCCTCCGGACTAGCGGGACGCTCAATCCCCCCTACGAGCAGTACTTC,CASSLRTSGTLNPPYEQYF
TRBV7-2,TRBD1,-,TRBJ2-1,TGTGCCAGCAGCTTAGCCGGGACAGGGAACAATGAGCAGTTCTTC,CASSLAGTGNNEQFF
TRBV19,-,-,TRBJ2-6,TGTGCCAGTAGTATCTCCGCCCGGGGAGGTGGCTCTGGGGCCAACGTCCTGACTTTC,CASSISARGGGSGANVLTF
TRBV7-2,TRBD2,-,TRBJ2-7,TGTGCCAGCAGCTTACCGGGAGGGCCCTCCTACGAGCAGTACTTC,CASSLPGGPSYEQYF
TRBV7-9,-,-,TRBJ2-1,TGTGCCAGCAGCTCCAACAAGGGAATTTCTAACAATGAGCAGTTCTTC,CASSSNKGISNNEQFF
TRBV5-1,TRBD2,-,TRBJ2-2,TGCGCCAGCAGCCACGTGAGCGGGAGGGGGACCGGGGAGCTGTTTTTT,CASSHVSGRGTGELFF
TRBV10-1,-,-,TRBJ1-5,TGCGCCAGCAGTGAGAACTTTAATCAGCCCCAGCATTTT,CASSENFNQPQHF
TRBV2,-,few,TRBJ2-7,TGTGCCAGCAGGGTCATGGGGGTCGGCTACGAGCAGTACTTC,CASRVMGVGYEQYF
TRBV28,-,-,TRBJ2-2,TGTGCCAGCAGTTCCCACTGGCGACCGAACACCGGGGAGCTGTTTTTT,CASSSHWRPNTGELFF
TRBV2,-,-,TRBJ1-4,TGTGCCAGCAGTGAAGCGGGTCGGGGTGAAAAACTGTTTTTT,CASSEAGRGEKLFF
TRBV4-1,-,-,TRBJ2-7,TGCGCCAGCAGCGCTAGCCCCGACGAGCAGTACTTC,CASSASPDEQYF
TRBV4-1,-,-,TRBJ2-7,TGCGCCAGCAGCCCACGGGACCTGGGTACTCGCCATTCCTACGAGCAGTACTTC,CASSPRDLGTRHSYEQYF
TRBV10-3,TRBD2,-,TRBJ2-7,TGTGCCATCAGGGGGACGGCTGAAACCGGGACTAGCGGGAGATTTGGATCCTACGAGCAGTACTTC,CAIRGTAETGTSGRFGSYEQYF
TRBV2,TRBD1,-,TRBJ2-5,TGTGCCAGCAATCGGGACAGCCAAGAGACCCAGTACTTC,CASNRDSQETQYF
TRBV15,-,-,TRBJ2-3,TGTGCCACCAGCCTACGGAGGGTAGCATCAACAGATACGCAGTATTTT,CATSLRRVASTDTQYF
TRBV6-1,TRBD1,-,TRBJ1-2,TGTGCCAGCAGGGGACAGGGGATCGGCTATGGCTACACCTTC,CASRGQGIGYGYTF
TRBV27,TRBD1,-,TRBJ1-4,TGTGCCAGCCGACAGGGCGCGGCTGAAAAACTGTTTTTT,CASRQGAAEKLFF
TRBV19,TRBD2,-,TRBJ2-2,TGTGCCACCAGGACTAGCGGAGCGAACACCGGGGAGCTGTTTTTT,CATRTSGANTGELFF
TRBV29-1,-,-,TRBJ2-2,TGCAGCGTCTTGGACCCCGGGGAGCTGTTTTTT,CSVLDPGELFF
TRBV5-1,-,-,TRBJ2-7,TGCGCCAGCAGCTACCGACAGGAGAGCTACGAGCAGTACTTC,CASSYRQESYEQYF
TRBV11-2,-,-,TRBJ2-7,TGTGCCAGCAGCTTAGATCGTTGGCAGGGCTACGAGCAGTACTTC,CASSLDRWQGYEQYF
TRBV28,TRBD1,once,TRBJ2-5,TGTGCCAGCAGTCTACTACAGGGGTCGGCGGAGACCCAGTACTTC,CASSLLQGSAETQYF
TRBV5-6,TRBD2,-,TRBJ2-7,TGTGCCAGCAGCTTGGGACTAGCGGGAGTGGCAGGCTACGAGCAGTACTTC,CASSLGLAGVAGYEQYF
TRBV5-1,TRBD1,-,TRBJ2-6,TGCGCCAGCAGCTTGCGATCGGACAGGAGGACTGGGGCCAACGTCCTGACTTTC,CASSLRSDRRTGANVLTF